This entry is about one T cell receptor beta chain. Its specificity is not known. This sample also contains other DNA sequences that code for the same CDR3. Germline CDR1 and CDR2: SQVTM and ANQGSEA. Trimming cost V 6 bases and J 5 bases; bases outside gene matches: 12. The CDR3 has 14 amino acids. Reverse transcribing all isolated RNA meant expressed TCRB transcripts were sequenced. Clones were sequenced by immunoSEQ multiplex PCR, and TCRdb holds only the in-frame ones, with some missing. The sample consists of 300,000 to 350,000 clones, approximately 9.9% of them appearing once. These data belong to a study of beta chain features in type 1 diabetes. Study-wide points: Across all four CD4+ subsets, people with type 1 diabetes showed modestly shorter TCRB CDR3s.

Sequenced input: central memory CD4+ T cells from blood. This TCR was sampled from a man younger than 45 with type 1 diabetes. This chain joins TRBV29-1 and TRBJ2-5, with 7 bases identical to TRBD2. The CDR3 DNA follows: TGCAGCGTAGAGGCAGCGGGGAATTCGGAGACCCAGTACTTC. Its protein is CSVEAAGNSETQYF.